This record looks at one TCR beta chain sequence and its context. This clone was seen a single time. Its specific antigen is unknown. The record has no base qualities; no much larger clone is one base away. From cysteine to phenylalanine, the CDR3 is 12 amino acids long. Only the CDR3 DNA is retained, 36 bases long and in frame from the first base. For CDR1 and CDR2, the germline V gene (reference sequence) lists GTSNPN and SVGIG. V loses 2 bases, J loses 5 bases, and the germline ends lie 7 bases apart. The data belong to a study of blood T cell repertoires in COVID-19 (TCRdb year 2020). Regarding the complete study: The collaborator samples originated in the United States, Italy and Spain and spanned the acute and convalescent phases of COVID-19. The material from the prospective study consisted of cDNA or gDNA derived from T cells, B-cell-depleted T cells, or PBMCs. Deeply sampled blood TCRbeta repertoires from subjects exposed to, actively infected with, or recovered from COVID-19 were included in the dataset. A de-identified subject ID, COVID-19 status, age in years and sex were almost always included in the sample metadata. The repertoires were released in a freely available public database intended as a resource for research on the immune response to SARS-CoV-2. HLA class I and class II types, where available, came from metadata supplied by the sample provider rather than from assay-based typing. Samples came from the ongoing ImmuneRACE study (first 160 participants) plus 1,254 subjects from 6 global collaborators.

Overall results and qualifications from the work: Clinical and demographic metadata were provided uncurated, with the amount varying by source and participant.

Whole blood was collected in K2EDTA tubes by collaborating institutions according to the institutions' own protocols. For TCRbeta analysis, collaborator samples were shipped as frozen whole blood, as isolated PBMCs, or as DNA extracted from either sample type. TCRbeta CDR3 regions were amplified from genomic DNA using the immunoSEQ Assay, a bias-controlled multiplex PCR. In the original analysis: The number of nucleated cells in each sample was estimated by amplification of reference gene primers within the assay. Sequence reads were collapsed and filtered to measure the absolute abundance of every unique TCRbeta CDR3 rearrangement. For each sample, productive Simpson clonality was calculated by taking the square root of Simpson's diversity index across productive rearrangements. Not all clones reach the TCRdb copy of this immuneACCESS table, which keeps in-frame sequences only. Checked studies attribute under half of the gap to unresolved V genes and leave the rest unexplained. From that table come the V and J calls and clone size; the DNA was used to work out D and trimming. In this sample the table shows about 80,000 clones, around 88% of which occur a single time. Less than 9% of the sample rests with the top ten.

This chain is built from TRBV30 and TRBJ2-1; the D gene remains uncertain. The specimen sequenced was peripheral blood. The sequence derives from a woman at least 80 years old with acute or convalescent COVID-19. The bases are TGTGCCTGGAGTACCCGAGACAATGAGCAGTTCTTC. It specifies CAWSTRDNEQFF.